This TCR beta chain was identified in a study of T cell responses to AZD1222 COVID-19 vaccine. Study results and caveats: After the peak T cell response, and only then, were repertoires sampled. Per reports, nearly half of all spike-specific TCRs target regions that are unmutated in variants. Seropositive AZD1222 recipients at baseline numbered only five to seven. White British donors predominated, females outnumbered males, and clonal diversity was possibly underestimated.

The ends were cut back, 3 bases at V and 5 bases at J, with 16 bases in the middle. The CDR3 contains 15 residues. CDR1 and CDR2 from the germline V gene are KGHSH and LQKENI. Comments on this clone: The antigen remains undetermined.

The repertoire was sequenced with immunoSEQ multiplex PCR; TCRdb's copy has only in-frame clones and lacks some. Of 75,000 to 80,000 clones listed, 75% to 90% are singletons. This receptor was taken from an adult who received the AZD1222 COVID-19 vaccine. The chain uses TRBV18 and TRBJ1-1, with D possibly being TRBD1 (6 bases). Here the sequenced sample was peripheral blood, taken 28 days after the second AZD1222 dose. The CDR3 coding sequence is TGTGCCAGCTCACCCACCACAGGGAGGGGGACTGAAGCTTTCTTT. The encoded protein is CASSPTTGRGTEAFF.